The T cell receptor (beta chain) described here comes from a study of blood T cell repertoires in COVID-19. Study summary: There were acute and convalescent COVID-19 samples, and they came from the United States, Italy and Spain. Sources were T cells, B-cell-depleted T cells, or PBMCs; the material itself was cDNA or gDNA.

Cohort placement rested on clinical history that participants reported themselves. No more than 2 weeks before study entry, exposed participants had met a case of COVID-19. Sequenced by immunoSEQ multiplex PCR; TCRdb stores in-frame clones only, minus some. The table includes under 250,000 clones, approximately 83% detected once. With 4 bases clipped from V and 4 bases from J, the junction kept 5 bases outside the gene matches. The CDR3 extends over 15 amino acids. Germline V gene sequence: CDR1 SGHDN, CDR2 FVKESK. Sequencing was performed on PBMCs or T cells enriched from blood (not recorded which). The chain couples TRBV14 to TRBJ1-3, with 9 bases aligning to TRBD1. The receptor was derived from a woman in her forties or fifties who had been exposed to COVID-19. CDR3 amino acids: CASSPGQGAGNTIYF. As DNA, the CDR3 is TGTGCCAGCAGCCCGGGACAGGGCGCGGGAAACACCATATATTTT.